The 15 T cell receptor beta chains below were found in one sample sequenced in a study of blood T cell repertoires in COVID-19. Profiled with immunoSEQ multiplex PCR; TCRdb holds only in-frame clones, not every one. The table records some 50,000 clones, 80% to 85% of them present only once. Sequences were obtained from peripheral blood. All receptors derive from a man aged 45-65 years with acute or convalescent COVID-19.

This clone has just one count. The chain combines TRBV11-2 with TRBJ1-3; D gene unclear. CDR3 length: 17 amino acids. Germline CDR1 SGHAT, CDR2 FQNNGV. Trimming took off 2 bases at V and 3 bases at J, with 17 bases between the two ends. CDR3 DNA sequence: TGTGCCAGCAGCTTATTCGGGGTTCCAGACGGTGGAAACACCATATATTTT. This codes for CASSLFGVPDGGNTIYF.

This chain joins TRBV7-9 and TRBJ1-2; no reliable D call. The CDR3 runs 14 residues. V was trimmed by 1 base and J by 1 base, leaving 7 bases between them. The germline CDR1 and CDR2 sequences are SEHNR and FQNEAQ (reference sequence). CDR3 sequence (DNA): TGTGCCAGCAGCTTAGTGACTTTTAACTATGGCTACACCTTC. It specifies CASSLVTFNYGYTF.

This clone has just a few counts. The chain employs TRBV5-5 and TRBJ1-5, with unresolved D. CDR3 length: 15 residues. Germline CDR1 SGHKS, CDR2 YYEKEE (reference sequence). The V end lost 6 bases, the J end lost 0 bases, and 13 bases lay between the germline ends. CDR3 bases: TGTGCCAGCACCCCATGGGCCGCTAGCAATCAGCCCCAGCATTTT. Encoded protein: CASTPWAASNQPQHF.

The chain couples TRBV5-1 to TRBJ2-1, with a possible D match to TRBD1 (5 bases). Germline assignment: CDR1 SGHRS and CDR2 YFSETQ. V was trimmed by 0 bases and J by 0 bases, leaving 10 bases between them. This CDR3 is 16 amino acids long. In DNA, the CDR3 is TGCGCCAGCAGCTTGGGCAGGGTCCGCTCCTACAATGAGCAGTTCTTC. It specifies CASSLGRVRSYNEQFF.

The rearrangement joins TRBV6-6 to TRBJ1-4; no clear D gene. The length of the CDR3 is 15 residues. Germline CDR1 and CDR2: MNHNY and SVGAGI (reference sequence). Trimming cost V 2 bases and J 7 bases, with 14 bases left between them. This chain's CDR3 is CASSYIGEEGEKLFF. DNA for the CDR3: TGTGCCAGCAGTTACATCGGCGAAGAGGGTGAAAAACTGTTTTTT.

The CDR3 region is CASSLFVVRQEQYF. As DNA, the CDR3 is TGTGCCAGCAGCTTATTTGTTGTCCGTCAGGAGCAGTACTTC. The chain has TRBV11-2 and TRBJ2-7; no definite D call. This CDR3 is 14 amino acids long. V was pared by 2 bases and J by 7 bases, with 15 bases between. CDR1 and CDR2 from the germline V gene are SGHAT and FQNNGV.

V is TRBV7-9 and J is TRBJ2-2; D is uncertain. The germline CDR1 and CDR2 sequences are SEHNR and FQNEAQ (reference sequence). CDR3 length: 14 residues. Trimming cost V 5 bases and J 3 bases, with 10 bases left between them. The DNA of the CDR3 is TGTGCCAGCAGCCTTGGAGTGGACACCGGGGAGCTGTTTTTT. Protein product: CASSLGVDTGELFF.

The chain is built from TRBV5-1 and TRBJ1-3; 10 nucleotides agree with TRBD1. This CDR3 spans 16 amino acids. CDR1 is SGHRS and CDR2 is YFSETQ in the germline V gene. V gave up 2 bases and J gave up 2 bases; unmatched junction bases: 4. The CDR3, as DNA: TGCGCCAGCAGCTTTTCAGGGACAGGGGCTGGAAACACCATATATTTT. Residues: CASSFSGTGAGNTIYF.

The J gene is TRBJ2-7, the V gene TRBV18, with D tentatively TRBD1 (5 bases). Trimming stripped 5 bases from V and 6 bases from J, with 14 bases between. The CDR3 runs 13 residues. Germline V lookup: CDR1 KGHSH, CDR2 LQKENI. Here the CDR3 DNA reads TGTGCCAGCTCATTAACCAGGGTTTCCGAGCAGTACTTC. It specifies CASSLTRVSEQYF. The full variable domain, its missing parts supplied by reference TRBV18 and TRBJ2-7, is NAGVMQNPRHLVRRRGQEARLRCSPMKGHSHVYWYRQLPEEGLKFMVYLQKENIIDESGMPKERFSAEFPKEGPSILRIQQVVRGDSAAYFCASSLTRVSEQYFGPGTRLTVT.

The chain combines TRBV5-1 with TRBJ2-1; tentative D call: TRBD2 (5 bases). This CDR3 is 12 amino acids long. Germline CDR1 reads SGHRS; CDR2 reads YFSETQ. The germline V and J ends were trimmed by 2 bases and 6 bases, with 6 bases remaining between them. CDR3 region: CASSFSGNEQFF. The CDR3 bases are TGCGCCAGCAGCTTCAGCGGCAATGAGCAGTTCTTC. The variable domain in full, with the rest retrieved from reference TRBV5-1 and TRBJ2-1, is KAGVTQTPRYLIKTRGQQVTLSCSPISGHRSVSWYQQTPGQGLQFLFEYFSETQRNKGNFPGRFSGRQFSNSRSEMNVSTLELGDSALYLCASSFSGNEQFFGPGTRLTVL.

The rearrangement uses TRBV7-2 and TRBJ2-5; TRBD2 matches at 12 bases. Germline trimming cut 3 bases from V and 3 bases from J; bases unmatched to any gene: 8. This CDR3 is built from 17 residues. Germline values: CDR1 SGHTA, CDR2 FQGNSA. CDR3 DNA sequence: TGTGCCAGCAGCTTTCCCCTAGCGGGGGGGATGGAAGAGACCCAGTACTTC. Encoded protein: CASSFPLAGGMEETQYF.

This chain links TRBV24-1 with TRBJ1-4, with D unclear. CDR3 length: 13 amino acids. CDR1 and CDR2 from the germline V gene are KGHDR and SFDVKD. Trimming pared 12 bases from V and 4 bases from J, leaving 14 bases between. CDR3 DNA sequence: TGTGCCCCGTGGCAGGCCTATAATGAAAAACTGTTTTTT. Its protein is CAPWQAYNEKLFF.

A word on this clone: Other DNA sequences in the sample encode the same CDR3. The chain is built from TRBV18 and TRBJ1-2; D unclear. CDR1 is KGHSH, CDR2 LQKENI, per germline. Trimming left V 2 bases short and J 6 bases short, with 7 bases between. CDR3 length: 12 amino acids. The CDR3 here is CASSPGGNGYTF. CDR3 DNA: TGTGCCAGCTCACCAGGAGGGAATGGCTACACCTTC.

The J gene is TRBJ2-3, the V gene TRBV9; 8 bases map to TRBD2. This CDR3 spans 17 amino acids. The junction had 9 bases not matched to a gene; V was cut back by 3 bases and J by 0 bases. Germline V gene data show CDR1 as SGDLS and CDR2 as YYNGEE. CDR3 in DNA: TGTGCCAGCAGCGACCCCCGGGGGGGGGCCAGCACAGATACGCAGTATTTT. Translated: CASSDPRGGASTDTQYF.

The genes are TRBV6-2 or TRBV6-3 and TRBJ2-7; no clear D gene. With 0 bases removed from V and 0 bases from J, the gap between germline ends came to 9 bases. Germline CDR1 and CDR2: MNHEY and SVGEGT. The CDR3 covers 15 residues. The DNA of the CDR3 is TGTGCCAGCAGTTACTCCCGCGATAGCTCCTACGAGCAGTACTTC. This gives the protein CASSYSRDSSYEQYF.